This is a list of T cell receptor beta chains from one sample in a study of beta chain features in type 1 diabetes. Some clones are missing from TCRdb's copy, which holds only in-frame ones; the method was immunoSEQ multiplex PCR. The sample lists roughly 500,000 clones, 9.5% to 12% occurring once. The sample consisted of naive CD4+ T cells from blood. These receptors were obtained from a woman younger than 35 in good health. CDR3s include the opening cysteine and the closing phenylalanine or tryptophan. D genes are given only for firm matches. Rows may omit the clone size; those that give it use once, few, many or a size class.

>TRBD1|TRBJ2-1|TRBV9|.
TGTGCCAGCAGCGTCCTACAGGGGGCGTACTACAATGAGCAGTTCTTC
CASSVLQGAYYNEQFF
>.|TRBJ1-1|TRBV2|few
TGTGCCAGCGACGTACAGGGGAACACTGAAGCTTTCTTT
CASDVQGNTEAFF
>TRBD1|TRBJ2-1|TRBV5-1|.
TGCGCCAGCAGCTCGGGACAGGGGGCGCAAAATGAGCAGTTCTTC
CASSSGQGAQNEQFF
>.|TRBJ2-1|TRBV29-1|.
TGCAGCGTTGAAGATGGAGGGCGGAGCTCCTACAATGAGCAGTTCTTC
CSVEDGGRSSYNEQFF
>TRBD2|TRBJ2-1|TRBV7-3|.
TGTGCCAGCAGCTTCCTAGCGGGGAGAGATTACAATGAGCAGTTCTTC
CASSFLAGRDYNEQFF
>.|TRBJ1-3|TRBV25-1|few
TGTGCCAGCAGTACCTCGGGGACCGGAGGAAACACCATATATTTT
CASSTSGTGGNTIYF
>.|TRBJ1-2|TRBV18|.
TGTGCCAGCTCACCACTTGAGGTGTTCGGCTACACCTTC
CASSPLEVFGYTF
>.|TRBJ1-2|TRBV18|.
TGTGCCAGCTCACCAGACTATGGCTACACCTTC
CASSPDYGYTF
>.|TRBJ2-6|TRBV9|.
TGTGCCAGCAGCGCCTTCTCTGGGGCCAACGTCCTGACTTTC
CASSAFSGANVLTF
>TRBD1|TRBJ2-7|TRBV6-1|.
TGTGCCACCTGGACAGGGGGGACCTACGAGCAGTACTTC
CATWTGGTYEQYF
>.|TRBJ2-3|TRBV7-2|few
TGTGCCAGCAGCTTAGCTTGGAACACAGATACGCAGTATTTT
CASSLAWNTDTQYF
>.|TRBJ2-3|TRBV9|few
TGTGCCAGCAGCGTTGGGCAGGTCGCAGATACGCAGTATTTT
CASSVGQVADTQYF
>TRBD2|TRBJ2-7|TRBV9|few
TGTGCCAGCAGCGTAGGACAAGCGGGAGCCTACGAGCAGTACTTC
CASSVGQAGAYEQYF
>.|TRBJ2-1|TRBV29-1|few
TGCAGCGTTGTGTACGTGGATGAGCAGTTCTTC
CSVVYVDEQFF
>TRBD2|TRBJ2-5|TRBV6-6|.
TGTGCCAGCAGACTAACTGAGCTAGCGGAGCAAGAGACCCAGTACTTC
CASRLTELAEQETQYF
>TRBD1|TRBJ2-1|TRBV9|.
TGTGCCAGCAGCTCTACGGGACAGGGACTATCTGAGCAGTTCTTC
CASSSTGQGLSEQFF